This T cell receptor beta chain came from a study of T cell changes during pregnancy in multiple sclerosis. Measured with immunoSEQ multiplex PCR; TCRdb has only the in-frame clones, and not every one. Counted here are approximately 50,000 clones, roughly 88% occurring once; the ten biggest clones make up over 5%. The junction had 9 bases not matched to a gene; V was cut back by 0 bases and J by 8 bases. This CDR3 has 16 residues. The germline gives CDR1 SGHRS, CDR2 YFSETQ. This clonotype originated in a female donor in good health, enrolled as a control in a pregnancy study. The gene calls are TRBV5-1 and TRBJ2-4; TRBD2 matches 9 bases. This material consisted of peripheral blood, taken in the third trimester of pregnancy. This CDR3 is CASSLASGTPRDIQYF. CDR3 nucleotide sequence: TGCGCCAGCAGCTTGGCTAGCGGGACGCCCAGGGACATTCAGTACTTC.